These 6 T cell receptor beta chains originate from one sample sequenced in a study of T cells in Graves' hyperthyroidism and ophthalmopathy (dated by TCRdb to the late 2010s). Library creation used multiplex PCR. Sequencing instrument: Illumina HiSeq 2000. The TCR beta CDR3 regions were amplified from RNA transcripts. A first-round RT-PCR of the TCR CDR3 used the HTBI primer set with the Qiagen OneStep RT-PCR kit. Through fastp at Q25 and MiXCR, TCRdb rebuilt clones from the public reads, retaining in-frame beta chains. Each CDR3 protein appears once, grouped with its most common genes and DNA. In this sample the table shows hundreds of thousands of distinct CDR3 sequences, approximately 13% of which occur a single time. The top ten constitute 9.2% of the sample. The sample comprised blood. The receptors were gathered from a woman between 18 and 29 years old with Graves' hyperthyroidism.

This clonotype showed up many times. The V gene is TRBV25-1, the J gene TRBJ1-2; maybe TRBD1 (6 bases). CDR1 is MGHDK, CDR2 SYGVNS, per germline. The V gene lost 4 bases and the J gene lost 8 bases, with 17 bases spanning the gap. This CDR3 has 14 residues. CDR3 coding DNA: TGTGCCAGCAGTGGTCCGAACAGGGTTAGGGGCTACACCTTC. Its protein product is CASSGPNRVRGYTF.

This clonotype was picked up many times. The V and J genes are TRBV7-8 and TRBJ2-5; 15 nucleotides agree with TRBD2. The germline V gene has CDR1 SGHVS and CDR2 FQNEAQ. V lost 6 bases to trimming and J lost 5 bases; unmatched junction nucleotides: 7. This CDR3 has 16 residues. CDR3 bases: TGTGCCAGCAGTCGGACTAGCGGGAGGGCCTGGGAGACCCAGTACTTC. Translation: CASSRTSGRAWETQYF.

Turning to this clonotype: Being one base from a much bigger clone, this may be a read error. The rearrangement uses TRBV7-2 and TRBJ2-5, with D perhaps TRBD1 (6 bases). Per the germline V gene, CDR1 is SGHTA and CDR2 is FQGNSA. This CDR3 spans 15 amino acids. The CDR3 here is CASSSGQTRQKTQYF. CDR3 nucleotides: TGTGCCAGCAGTTCCGGACAGACCCGCCAAAAGACCCAGTACTTC. Looking up the rest from reference TRBV7-2 and TRBJ2-5 gives the full variable domain: GAGVSQSPSNKVTEKGKDVELRCDPISGHTALYWYRQSLGQGLEFLIYFQGNSAPDKSGLPSDRFSAERTGGSVSTLTIQRTQQEDSAVYLCASSSGQTRQKTQYFGPGTRLLVL.

This clonotype turned up a few times. V and J are TRBV20-1 and TRBJ2-2, with TRBD1 matching 7 bases. Germline V gene lookup returns CDR1 DFQATT and CDR2 SNEGSKA (reference sequence). The CDR3 is 15 amino acids. V lost 0 bases and J lost 4; bases outside the gene matches: 5. CDR3 nucleotide sequence: TGCAGTGCTAGAGAAGGACAGGAGCCCACCGGGGAGCTGTTTTTT. It yields the protein CSAREGQEPTGELFF.

This clonotype was recorded many times. V gene TRBV7-2 combines with J gene TRBJ1-5; D not certain. This CDR3 is 13 amino acids long. Germline V gives CDR1 SGHTA, CDR2 FQGNSA. V was shortened by 5 bases and J by 8 bases, with 13 bases between the two germline ends. In nucleotides, the CDR3 is TGTGCCAGCAGCCCCAGCGTGTCTAAGCCCCAGCATTTT. It specifies CASSPSVSKPQHF.

In this sample, this clonotype turned up many times. V gene TRBV6-2 or TRBV6-3 combines with J gene TRBJ2-3; D gene ambiguous. This CDR3 region has 12 residues. Trimming cost V 2 bases and J 4 bases, with 4 bases left between them. CDR1 is MNHEY and CDR2 is SVGEGT in the germline V gene. The CDR3 nucleotides are TGTGCCAGCAGTTACGAAGCAGATACGCAGTATTTT. It translates to CASSYEADTQYF.